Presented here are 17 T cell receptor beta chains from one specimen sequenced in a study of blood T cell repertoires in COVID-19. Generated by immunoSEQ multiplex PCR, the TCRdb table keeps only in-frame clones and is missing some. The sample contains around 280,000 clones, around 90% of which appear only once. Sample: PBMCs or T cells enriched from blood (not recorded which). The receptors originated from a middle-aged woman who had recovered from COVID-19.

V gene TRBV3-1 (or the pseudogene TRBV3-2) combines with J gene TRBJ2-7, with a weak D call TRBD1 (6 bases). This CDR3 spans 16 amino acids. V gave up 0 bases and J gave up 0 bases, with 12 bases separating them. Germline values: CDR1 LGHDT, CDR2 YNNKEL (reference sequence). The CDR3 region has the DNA TGTGCCAGCAGCCAAGATCTTGTGACAGGCTCCTACGAGCAGTACTTC. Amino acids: CASSQDLVTGSYEQYF.

This CDR3 is CASSLAGQPRETQYF. The CDR3 region has the DNA TGCGCCAGCAGCTTGGCGGGACAGCCCCGAGAGACCCAGTACTTC. The chain is built from TRBV5-1 and TRBJ2-5, with 7 bases matching TRBD1. Germline V gives CDR1 SGHRS, CDR2 YFSETQ. This CDR3 has 15 residues. V was pared by 0 bases and J by 4 bases, with 6 bases of the junction left unmatched.

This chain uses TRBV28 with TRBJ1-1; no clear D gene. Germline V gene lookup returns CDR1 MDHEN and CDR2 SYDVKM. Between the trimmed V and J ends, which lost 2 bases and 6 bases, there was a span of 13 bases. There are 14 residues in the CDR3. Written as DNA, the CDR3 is TGTGCCAGCAGTTTAATGTCCCCAGTTTCTGAAGCTTTCTTT. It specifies CASSLMSPVSEAFF. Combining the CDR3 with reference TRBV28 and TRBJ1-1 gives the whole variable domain DVKVTQSSRYLVKRTGEKVFLECVQDMDHENMFWYRQDPGLGLRLIYFSYDVKMKEKGDIPEGYSVSREKKERFSLILESASTNQTSMYLCASSLMSPVSEAFFGQGTRLTVV.

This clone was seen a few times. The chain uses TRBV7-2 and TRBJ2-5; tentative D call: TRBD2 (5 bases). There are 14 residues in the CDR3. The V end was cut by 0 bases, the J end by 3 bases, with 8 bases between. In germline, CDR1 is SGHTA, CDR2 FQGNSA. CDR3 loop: CASSLAGRKETQYF. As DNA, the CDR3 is TGTGCCAGCAGCTTAGCGGGGAGAAAAGAGACCCAGTACTTC. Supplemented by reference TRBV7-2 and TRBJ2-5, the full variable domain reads GAGVSQSPSNKVTEKGKDVELRCDPISGHTALYWYRQSLGQGLEFLIYFQGNSAPDKSGLPSDRFSAERTGGSVSTLTIQRTQQEDSAVYLCASSLAGRKETQYFGPGTRLLVL.

The CDR3 sequence is CATSRALRQGPAVRQPQHF. The CDR3 DNA sequence: TGTGCCACCAGCAGAGCCCTAAGACAGGGGCCCGCGGTAAGGCAGCCCCAGCATTTT. The chain combines TRBV15 with TRBJ1-5; 8 bases align to TRBD1. Germline assignment: CDR1 LNHNV and CDR2 YYDKDF (reference sequence). V was clipped by 1 base and J by 7 bases; unmatched bases: 18. CDR3 length: 19 residues. The variable domain in full, with the rest retrieved from reference TRBV15 and TRBJ1-5, is DAMVIQNPRYQVTQFGKPVTLSCSQTLNHNVMYWYQQKSSQAPKLLFHYYDKDFNNEADTPDNFQSRRPNTSFCFLDIRSPGLGDTAMYLCATSRALRQGPAVRQPQHFGDGTRLSIL.

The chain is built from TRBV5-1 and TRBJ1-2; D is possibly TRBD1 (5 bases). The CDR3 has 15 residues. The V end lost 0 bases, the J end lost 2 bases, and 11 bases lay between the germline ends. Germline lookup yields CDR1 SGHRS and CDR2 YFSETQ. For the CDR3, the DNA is TGCGCCAGCAGCTTGGATCCAGGGCGCAACTATGGCTACACCTTC. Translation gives CASSLDPGRNYGYTF.

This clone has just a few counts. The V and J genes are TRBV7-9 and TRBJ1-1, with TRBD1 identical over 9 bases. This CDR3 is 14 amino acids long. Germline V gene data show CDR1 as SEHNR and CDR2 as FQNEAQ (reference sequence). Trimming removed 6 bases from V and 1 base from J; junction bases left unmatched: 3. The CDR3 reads CASRQTGGNTEAFF. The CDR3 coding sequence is TGTGCCAGCAGGCAGACAGGGGGGAACACTGAAGCTTTCTTT. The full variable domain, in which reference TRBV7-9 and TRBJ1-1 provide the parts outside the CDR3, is DTGVSQNPRHKITKRGQNVTFRCDPISEHNRLYWYRQTLGQGPEFLTYFQNEAQLEKSRLLSDRFSAERPKGSFSTLEIQRTEQGDSAMYLCASRQTGGNTEAFFGQGTRLTVV.

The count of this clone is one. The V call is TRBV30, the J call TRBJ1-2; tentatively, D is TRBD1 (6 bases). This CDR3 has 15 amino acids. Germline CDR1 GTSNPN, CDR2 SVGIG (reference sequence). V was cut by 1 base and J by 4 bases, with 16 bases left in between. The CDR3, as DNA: TGTGCCTGGAGTGCGTCGACAGGAGAGTCCTATGGCTACACCTTC. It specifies CAWSASTGESYGYTF. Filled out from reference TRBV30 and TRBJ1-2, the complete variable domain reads SQTIHQWPATLVQPVGSPLSLECTVEGTSNPNLYWYRQAAGRGLQLLFYSVGIGQISSEVPQNLSASRPQDRQFILSSKKLLLSDSGFYLCAWSASTGESYGYTFGSGTRLTVV.

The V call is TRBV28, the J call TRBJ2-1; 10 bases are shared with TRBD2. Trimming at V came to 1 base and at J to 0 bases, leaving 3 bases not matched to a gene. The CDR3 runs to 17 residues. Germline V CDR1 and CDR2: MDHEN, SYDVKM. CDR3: CASSLLLAGSSYNEQFF. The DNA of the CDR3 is TGTGCCAGCAGTTTATTACTAGCGGGAAGCTCCTACAATGAGCAGTTCTTC.

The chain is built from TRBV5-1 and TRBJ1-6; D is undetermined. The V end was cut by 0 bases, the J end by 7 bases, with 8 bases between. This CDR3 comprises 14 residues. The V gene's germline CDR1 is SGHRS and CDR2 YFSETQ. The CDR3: CASSLDSLNSPLHF. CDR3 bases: TGCGCCAGCAGCTTGGACAGTTTAAATTCACCCCTCCACTTT.

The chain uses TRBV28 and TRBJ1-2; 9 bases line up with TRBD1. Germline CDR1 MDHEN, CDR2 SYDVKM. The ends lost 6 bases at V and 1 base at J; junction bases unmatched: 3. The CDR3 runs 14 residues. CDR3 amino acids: CASRTGGDNYGYTF. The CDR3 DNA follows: TGTGCCAGCAGGACAGGGGGGGATAACTATGGCTACACCTTC.

In nucleotides, the CDR3 is TGTGCCAGCAGTTACGGGCATTCACCCCTCCACTTT. This gives the protein CASSYGHSPLHF. This chain joins TRBV6-2 or TRBV6-3 and TRBJ1-6, with D uncertain. V lost 2 bases and J lost 8, with 4 bases in between. CDR3 length: 12 amino acids. The V gene's germline CDR1 is MNHEY and CDR2 SVGEGT.

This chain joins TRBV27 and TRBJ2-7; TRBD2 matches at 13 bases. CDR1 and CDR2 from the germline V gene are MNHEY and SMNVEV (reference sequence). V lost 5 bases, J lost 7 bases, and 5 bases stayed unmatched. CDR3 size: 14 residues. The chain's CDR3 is CASSITSGRGEQYF. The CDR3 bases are TGTGCCAGCAGTATAACTAGCGGGAGGGGTGAGCAGTACTTC.

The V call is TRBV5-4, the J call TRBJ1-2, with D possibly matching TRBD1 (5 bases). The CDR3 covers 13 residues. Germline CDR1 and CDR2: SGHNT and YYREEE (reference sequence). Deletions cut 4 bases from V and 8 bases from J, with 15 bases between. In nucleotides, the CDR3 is TGTGCCAGCAGCATCGGACAAATCGAAGGCTACACCTTC. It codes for CASSIGQIEGYTF.

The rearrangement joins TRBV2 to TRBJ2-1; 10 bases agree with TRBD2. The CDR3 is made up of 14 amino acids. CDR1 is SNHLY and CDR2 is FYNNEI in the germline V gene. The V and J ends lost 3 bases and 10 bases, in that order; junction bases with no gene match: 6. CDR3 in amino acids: CASSETSGQVEQFF. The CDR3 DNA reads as TGTGCCAGCAGTGAGACTAGCGGGCAGGTGGAGCAGTTCTTC.

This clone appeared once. The CDR3 protein is CASSRVEDRDGYTF. The CDR3 nucleotides are TGTGCCAGCAGTCGTGTTGAGGACAGGGATGGCTACACCTTC. The gene calls are TRBV2 and TRBJ1-2; 8 bases match TRBD1. Per the germline V gene, CDR1 is SNHLY and CDR2 is FYNNEI. The CDR3 is made up of 14 amino acids. V trimming: 5 bases; J trimming: 6 bases; junction bases outside the gene matches: 8.

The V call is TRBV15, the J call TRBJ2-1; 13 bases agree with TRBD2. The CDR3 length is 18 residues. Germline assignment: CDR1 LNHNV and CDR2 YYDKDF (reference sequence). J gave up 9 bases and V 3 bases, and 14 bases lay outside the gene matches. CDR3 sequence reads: CATSSELAGGSLRIEQFF. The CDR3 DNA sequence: TGTGCCACCAGCAGTGAACTAGCGGGAGGGAGTTTGCGGATTGAGCAGTTCTTC.